This is a list of T cell receptor beta chains from one sample in a study of T cells in Graves' hyperthyroidism and ophthalmopathy. TCRdb processed the multiplex PCR reads anew with MiXCR; each CDR3 protein has one entry. The table lists some 300,000 distinct CDR3 sequences, around a fifth of them singletons, with just under 40% in the top ten. Specimen: blood. Receptor source: a man aged 50 or older with Graves' ophthalmopathy. Both conserved end residues are part of each CDR3. A D gene is named only where the DNA matches it firmly. Not every row has a clone size; where given, it reads once, few, many or a size class.

many TRBJ2-1 TRBV24-1 TRBD1 CATSDPTGVDEQFF TGTGCCACCAGTGACCCGACAGGGGTCGATGAGCAGTTCTTC
few TRBJ2-3 TRBV12-3/TRBV12-4 TRBD2 CASSFLLAGEDTQYF TGTGCCAGCAGTTTTTTACTAGCGGGAGAAGATACGCAGTATTTT
many TRBJ2-3 TRBV2 TRBD2 CAIGLGADTQYF TGTGCCATCGGACTAGGGGCAGATACGCAGTATTTT
few TRBJ2-7 TRBV28 TRBD1 CASHVQGAPYEQYF TGTGCCAGTCACGTACAGGGGGCCCCCTACGAGCAGTACTTC
few TRBJ1-6 TRBV12-3/TRBV12-4 NA CASRYAEAPLHF TGTGCCAGCAGATACGCGGAAGCACCCCTCCACTTT
many TRBJ1-1 TRBV11-3 NA CASSTEPQGTEAFF TGTGCCAGCAGCACAGAGCCACAGGGCACTGAAGCTTTCTTT
many TRBJ2-7 TRBV13 NA CASSLGLEQLYEQYF TGTGCCAGCAGCTTAGGCCTTGAACAGCTCTACGAGCAGTACTTC
many TRBJ1-1 TRBV28 NA CASSFGGAGTEAFF TGTGCCAGCAGTTTTGGGGGCGCGGGGACTGAAGCTTTCTTT
NA TRBJ2-3 TRBV12-3/TRBV12-4 TRBD2 CASSVSGGSPDTQYF TGTGCCAGCAGTGTGTCTGGCGGGAGTCCAGATACGCAGTATTTT
few TRBJ1-5 TRBV20-1 TRBD1 CSARDQGGQPQHF TGCAGTGCTAGAGATCAGGGGGGGCAGCCCCAGCATTTT
NA TRBJ2-5 TRBV20-1 TRBD2 CSAELAGVWETQYF TGCAGTGCGGAACTAGCGGGAGTATGGGAGACCCAGTACTTC
many TRBJ1-5 TRBV5-1 NA CASSLNEGINQPQHF TGCGCCAGCAGCCTTAACGAGGGGATCAATCAGCCCCAGCATTTT
many TRBJ2-7 TRBV11-2 TRBD2 CASSSEGGAEQYF TGTGCCAGCAGCTCGGAGGGAGGGGCCGAGCAGTACTTC
few TRBJ2-3 TRBV6-2/TRBV6-3 NA CASSYSGTMGTDTQYF TGTGCCAGCAGTTATTCCGGGACAATGGGTACAGATACGCAGTATTTT
many TRBJ2-3 TRBV3-1 NA CASSQEVSQRADTQYF TGTGCCAGCAGCCAAGAAGTCTCCCAAAGGGCAGATACGCAGTATTTT
NA TRBJ2-2 TRBV5-1 TRBD2 CASSLTSGKAGELFF TGCGCCAGCAGCCTCACTAGCGGGAAAGCCGGGGAGCTGTTTTTT
many TRBJ2-1 TRBV5-1 NA CASSPEKDEQFF TGCGCCAGCAGTCCAGAGAAGGATGAGCAGTTCTTC
NA TRBJ2-2 TRBV24-1 NA CATSITSNTGELFF TGTGCCACCAGCATAACATCCAACACCGGGGAGCTGTTTTTT
few TRBJ1-2 TRBV20-1 TRBD1 CSAKPQGVGYTF TGCAGTGCTAAGCCCCAGGGGGTTGGCTACACCTTC
many TRBJ1-1 TRBV4-1 NA CASSQAGVEYTEAFF TGCGCCAGCAGCCAAGCGGGGGTGGAGTACACTGAAGCTTTCTTT
many TRBJ2-3 TRBV28 NA CASSSPNTGRATDTQYF TGTGCCAGCAGTTCCCCTAACACAGGAAGGGCCACAGATACGCAGTATTTT
many TRBJ2-2 TRBV2 TRBD1 CASRTDRVTGELFF TGTGCCAGCAGAACCGACAGGGTCACCGGGGAGCTGTTTTTT
once TRBJ1-2 TRBV20-1 NA CSAPYWGDGYTF TGCAGTGCGCCCTATTGGGGGGATGGCTACACCTTC
few TRBJ2-2 TRBV3-1 TRBD1 CASSQDRPAGGPPRTGELFF TGTGCCAGCAGCCAAGATCGTCCGGCAGGGGGACCCCCGAGGACCGGGGAGCTGTTTTTT
NA TRBJ2-5 TRBV5-1 TRBD2 CASSSGGRETQYF TGCGCCAGCAGCTCGGGAGGGCGGGAGACCCAGTACTTC
NA TRBJ2-2 TRBV28 TRBD1 CASSPLQGAQRKNTGELFF TGTGCCAGCAGTCCACTACAGGGGGCCCAAAGGAAAAACACCGGGGAGCTGTTTTTT
NA TRBJ1-2 TRBV4-1 TRBD1 CASSQPGQGLYGYTF TGCGCCAGCAGCCAGCCGGGACAGGGCCTCTATGGCTACACCTTC
NA TRBJ2-4 TRBV20-1 NA CSAIRGNIQYF TGCAGTGCTATCAGGGGAAACATTCAGTACTTC
many TRBJ2-2 TRBV2 TRBD2 CAGTYLAGASNTGELFF TGTGCCGGAACCTATCTAGCGGGAGCGTCGAACACCGGGGAGCTGTTTTTT
many TRBJ1-1 TRBV5-1 NA CASSFTTVNTEAFF TGCGCCAGCAGCTTCACGACAGTGAACACTGAAGCTTTCTTT